This paragraph covers one TCR beta chain sequence. Its antigen is undetermined. The data originate from a study of immune evolution from preneoplasia to lung adenocarcinoma. Study-wide findings and caveats: T cell clonality was higher in KRAS-mutant than EGFR-mutant or wild-type nodules.

Two lung cancer pathologists independently confirmed each histologic diagnosis. Germline loops: CDR1 LNHNV, CDR2 YYDKDF (reference sequence). V lost 2 bases, J lost 2 bases, and 8 bases stayed unmatched. The CDR3 has 18 residues. Assay used: immunoSEQ multiplex PCR; TCRdb lists only in-frame clones, some missing. The data show 950 to 1,100 clones, roughly 83% seen once. The source is a person between 55 and 80 years old with lung adenocarcinoma. The sequenced material came from FFPE tissue from an adenomatous hyperplasia lung lesion. Subset specified: atypical adenomatous hyperplasia (AAH), lung preneoplasia. This sequence joins TRBV15 and TRBJ2-2; TRBD1 aligns across 10 bases. The CDR3: CATSRHRGQGSNTGELFF. In DNA form, the CDR3 reads TGTGCCACCAGCAGACATAGGGGACAGGGGTCTAACACCGGGGAGCTGTTTTTT.